This T cell receptor beta chain was recovered during a study of blood T cell repertoires in COVID-19 (dated by TCRdb to 2018 to 2020). Study-level background: The collaborator samples originated in the United States, Italy and Spain and spanned the acute and convalescent phases of COVID-19. The sample metadata nearly always contained a de-identified subject ID, COVID-19 status, age in years and sex. Where available, HLA class I and class II types were obtained from metadata supplied by the sample provider rather than from assay-based typing. Subjects who had been exposed to COVID-19, were actively infected with it, or had recovered from it provided the deeply sampled blood TCRbeta repertoires that made up the dataset. The repertoires were made available in a free public database intended to serve as a resource for research on the immune response to SARS-CoV-2. The material from the prospective study consisted of cDNA or gDNA derived from T cells, B-cell-depleted T cells, or PBMCs. Samples were obtained from the ongoing ImmuneRACE study (first 160 participants) and from approximately 1,200 subjects provided by 6 global collaborators.

TCRbeta CDR3 regions were amplified from genomic DNA by means of the immunoSEQ Assay, a bias-controlled multiplex PCR. The study's own analysis went as follows. The number of nucleated cells in each sample was estimated by amplification of reference gene primers within the assay. To quantify the absolute abundance of each unique TCRbeta CDR3 rearrangement, sequence reads were collapsed and filtered. For each sample, productive Simpson clonality was calculated as the square root of Simpson's diversity index across productive rearrangements. TCRdb took over this immuneACCESS table, retaining in-frame rearrangements with V and J assigned. Such tables are incomplete; in checked studies, under half of the missing clones stem from an unresolved V gene, and the remainder is unexplained. V, J and clone size are taken as reported in that table, and D and trimming were inferred from the DNA itself. The sample table contains over 150,000 clones; only one count was recorded for about four fifths of them. The ten largest clones represent roughly 3.5% of the sample.

As regards this clone: Its binding antigen is unknown. Base quality data are lacking; no much larger clone is found one base away.

V was cut back by 6 bases and J by 5 bases, leaving a gap of 14 bases between them. The germline V gene gives CDR1 as MNHEY and CDR2 as SVGEGT. The CDR3 covers 14 residues, taking in both the cysteine and the phenylalanine. The kept DNA is CDR3 alone, 42 bases in frame from the first base. Overall study outcomes, separate from this receptor: The amount of clinical and demographic metadata varied by source and participant and was provided uncurated.

Collaborating institutions collected whole blood in K2EDTA tubes following their own protocols. For TCRbeta analysis, collaborators shipped samples in one of three forms: frozen whole blood, isolated PBMCs, or DNA extracted from either of those sample types. The source material was peripheral blood. The receptor's source is a woman at least 80 years old with acute or convalescent COVID-19. The chain was built from TRBV6-2 or TRBV6-3 and TRBJ1-5; the D segment could be TRBD1, given 5 matching bases. The CDR3 sequence is CASSKQAADQPQHF. The nucleotide sequence reads TGTGCCAGCAGCAAACAGGCAGCCGATCAGCCCCAGCATTTT.